This T cell receptor beta chain comes out of a study of T cells in Graves' hyperthyroidism and ophthalmopathy. Study-level information: Prior to any treatment, at the point of initial diagnosis, peripheral blood was collected.

Stable Graves' hyperthyroidism meant no ophthalmopathy progression within 18 months. TCR beta CDR3 region amplification was performed from RNA transcripts. The HTBI primer set was used in a first-round RT-PCR of the TCR CDR3. From the multiplex PCR reads, TCRdb called clonotypes with MiXCR, one entry per CDR3 protein. This sample has approximately 710,000 distinct CDR3 sequences, with 17% found just once. The CDR3 runs 12 residues. V lost 3 bases and J 4 bases, leaving 7 bases between the germline ends. Findings of the study overall: In simple terms, a model built on 13 V-J features told ophthalmopathy apart from stable hyperthyroidism.

This clonotype was observed at least ten times. Its antigen is not identified. The rearrangement links TRBV12-3 or TRBV12-4 to TRBJ2-7; D might be TRBD2 (5 bases). Input material: blood. This TCR was sampled from a man between 45 and 60 years old with Graves' hyperthyroidism. CDR3: CASSFGEYEQYF. The CDR3 bases are TGTGCCAGCAGTTTCGGGGAATACGAGCAGTACTTC.